Listed below are T cell receptor beta chains from one sample, sequenced in a study of blood T cells in healthy people across ages. TCRdb itself ran the 5' RACE reads through MiXCR, one entry per CDR3 protein. The sample shows over a million distinct CDR3 sequences, approximately 59% of them seen only once. Sequencing input: blood. These TCRs come from a man aged 18 to 35 in good health. Each CDR3 is given with its conserved first and last residue. The order of the fields is V gene, J gene, D gene, clone size, CDR3 protein, CDR3 DNA. D genes are given only for firm matches. Only some rows state a clone size, as once, few, many or a class for expanded clones.

V: TRBV9; J: TRBJ2-7; D: -; size: -; CDR3: CASSVDLASGYEQYF; DNA: TGTGCCAGCAGCGTAGACCTAGCGAGTGGCTACGAGCAGTACTTC
V: TRBV2; J: TRBJ2-1; D: TRBD2; size: -; CDR3: CASSSTFPGLAGVEQFF; DNA: TGTGCCAGCAGCTCCACCTTTCCGGGACTAGCGGGAGTTGAGCAGTTCTTC
V: TRBV5-1; J: TRBJ2-1; D: -; size: -; CDR3: CASSARGAASYNEQFF; DNA: TGCGCCAGCAGCGCACGGGGGGCGGCCTCCTACAATGAGCAGTTCTTC
V: TRBV3-1; J: TRBJ2-7; D: -; size: -; CDR3: CASSRLRKRGYEQYF; DNA: TGTGCCAGCAGCCGCCTCCGCAAGAGAGGCTACGAGCAGTACTTC
V: TRBV4-2; J: TRBJ2-5; D: TRBD1; size: -; CDR3: CASSQDGQQGAQETAQYF; DNA: TGTGCCAGCAGCCAAGATGGGCAGCAGGGGGCCCAAGAGACGGCCCAGTACTTC
V: TRBV6-2/TRBV6-3; J: TRBJ1-1; D: TRBD1; size: -; CDR3: CASRNDRGLTEAFF; DNA: TGTGCCAGCAGGAATGACAGGGGGCTGACTGAAGCTTTCTTT
V: TRBV10-3; J: TRBJ2-3; D: -; size: once; CDR3: CAIPSGVPDTQYF; DNA: TGTGCCATCCCCTCGGGGGTCCCAGATACGCAGTATTTT
V: TRBV14; J: TRBJ1-2; D: -; size: -; CDR3: CASSQGFGETNYGYTF; DNA: TGTGCCAGCAGCCAAGGTTTCGGAGAGACTAACTATGGCTACACCTTC
V: TRBV6-5; J: TRBJ2-5; D: -; size: -; CDR3: CASSPATIRQETQYF; DNA: TGTGCCAGCAGCCCTGCGACTATCCGCCAAGAGACCCAGTACTTC
V: TRBV6-5; J: TRBJ2-7; D: -; size: -; CDR3: CASWGVGEQYF; DNA: TGTGCCAGCTGGGGAGTTGGCGAGCAGTACTTC
V: TRBV6-2/TRBV6-3; J: TRBJ1-1; D: -; size: -; CDR3: CASSYRQENTEAFF; DNA: TGTGCCAGCAGTTACCGCCAGGAGAACACTGAAGCTTTCTTT
V: TRBV4-3; J: TRBJ1-4; D: -; size: -; CDR3: CASSQLGAGLGEKLFF; DNA: TGCGCCAGCAGCCAGCTCGGGGCGGGATTGGGTGAAAAACTGTTTTTT
V: TRBV28; J: TRBJ2-1; D: -; size: -; CDR3: CASSCHEVQGLHNEQFF; DNA: TGTGCCAGCAGTTGCCACGAGGTTCAGGGCCTTCACAATGAGCAGTTCTTC
V: TRBV7-2; J: TRBJ1-1; D: -; size: -; CDR3: CASSREGQDTEAFF; DNA: TGTGCCAGCAGTAGGGAAGGGCAGGACACTGAAGCTTTCTTT
V: TRBV20-1; J: TRBJ2-7; D: TRBD2; size: once; CDR3: CSARDQPAGGAEQYF; DNA: TGCAGTGCTAGAGATCAACCAGCGGGAGGAGCCGAGCAGTACTTC
V: TRBV7-8; J: TRBJ2-7; D: TRBD2; size: -; CDR3: CASSPGTRDDEQYF; DNA: TGTGCCAGCAGCCCCGGGACTAGGGACGACGAGCAGTACTTC
V: TRBV12-3/TRBV12-4; J: TRBJ1-6; D: -; size: few; CDR3: CASSLAEGSVSSYNSPLHF; DNA: TGTGCCAGCAGTTTAGCGGAAGGGTCCGTTAGCTCCTATAATTCACCCCTCCACTTT
V: TRBV6-2/TRBV6-3; J: TRBJ2-2; D: TRBD2; size: -; CDR3: CASSLPGGGSNTGELFF; DNA: TGTGCCAGCAGCTTGCCTGGCGGGGGGAGCAACACCGGGGAGCTGTTTTTT
V: TRBV7-9; J: TRBJ1-1; D: TRBD1; size: -; CDR3: CASSYPRQGVMNTEAFF; DNA: TGTGCCAGCAGCTACCCCAGACAGGGGGTCATGAACACTGAAGCTTTCTTT
V: TRBV13; J: TRBJ2-7; D: -; size: -; CDR3: CASSFRGLRNRWYEQYF; DNA: TGTGCCAGCAGCTTCCGGGGCTTACGGAATCGGTGGTACGAGCAGTACTTC
V: TRBV7-2; J: TRBJ1-6; D: -; size: -; CDR3: CASSTTQGRYNSPLHF; DNA: TGTGCCAGCAGCACAACTCAGGGCCGCTATAATTCACCCCTCCACTTT
V: TRBV28; J: TRBJ1-5; D: -; size: once; CDR3: CASSLNSGFNQPQHF; DNA: TGTGCCAGCAGTTTGAATAGTGGTTTCAATCAGCCCCAGCATTTT